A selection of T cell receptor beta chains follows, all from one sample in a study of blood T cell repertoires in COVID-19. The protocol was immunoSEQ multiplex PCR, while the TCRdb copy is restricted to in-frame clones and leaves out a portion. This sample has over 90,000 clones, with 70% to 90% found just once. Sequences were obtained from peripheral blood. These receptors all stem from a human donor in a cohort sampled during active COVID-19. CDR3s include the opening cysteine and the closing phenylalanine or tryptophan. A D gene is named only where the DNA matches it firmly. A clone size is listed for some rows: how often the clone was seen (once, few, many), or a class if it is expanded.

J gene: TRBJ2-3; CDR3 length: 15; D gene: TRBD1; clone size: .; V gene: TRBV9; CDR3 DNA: TGTGCCAGCAGCGCAGGGGACAGGGACGGAGATACGCAGTATTTT; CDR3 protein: CASSAGDRDGDTQYF
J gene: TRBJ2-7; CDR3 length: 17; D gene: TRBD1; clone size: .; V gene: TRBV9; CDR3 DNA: TGTGCCAGCAGGTTTCTAGGGGACAGATCTGGGGCCTACGAGCAGTACTTC; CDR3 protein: CASRFLGDRSGAYEQYF
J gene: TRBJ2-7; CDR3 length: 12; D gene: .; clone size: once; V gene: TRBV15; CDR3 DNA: TGTGCCACCAGCAGAGATCTGGAGTATCAGTACTTC; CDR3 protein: CATSRDLEYQYF
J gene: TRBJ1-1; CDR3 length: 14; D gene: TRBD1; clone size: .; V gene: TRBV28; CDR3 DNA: TGTGCCAGCAGTTTAGGAGGGGGCCGAACTGAAGCTTTCTTT; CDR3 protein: CASSLGGGRTEAFF
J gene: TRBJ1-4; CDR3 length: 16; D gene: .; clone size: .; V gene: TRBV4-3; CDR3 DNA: TGCGCCAGCAGCCAAGATTCCGGGGGGGCTTGGGATAAGCTGTTTTTT; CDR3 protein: CASSQDSGGAWDKLFF
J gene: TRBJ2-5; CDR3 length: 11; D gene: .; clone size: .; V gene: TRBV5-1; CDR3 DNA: TGCGCCAGCAGCTTCGGGGAGACCCAGTACTTC; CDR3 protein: CASSFGETQYF
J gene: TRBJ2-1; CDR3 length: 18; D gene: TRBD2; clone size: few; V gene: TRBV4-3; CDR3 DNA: TGCGCCAGCAGCCAATCCCGGAAACTAGCGGGAGGTGACAATGAGCAGTTCTTC; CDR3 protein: CASSQSRKLAGGDNEQFF
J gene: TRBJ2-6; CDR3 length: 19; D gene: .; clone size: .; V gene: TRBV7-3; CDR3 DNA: TGTGCCAGCAGCTTAAGGCTGACAGGCGCTTCCTCTGGGGCCAACGTCCTGACTTTC; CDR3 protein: CASSLRLTGASSGANVLTF
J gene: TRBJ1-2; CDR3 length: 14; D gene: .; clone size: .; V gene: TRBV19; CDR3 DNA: TGTGCCAGTAGTATTGACCCCTCAGGGTATGGCTACACCTTC; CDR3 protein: CASSIDPSGYGYTF
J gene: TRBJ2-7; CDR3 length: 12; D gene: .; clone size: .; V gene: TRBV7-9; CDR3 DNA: TGTGCCAGCAGCTCGCTCAGCTACGAGCAGTACTTC; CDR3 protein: CASSSLSYEQYF
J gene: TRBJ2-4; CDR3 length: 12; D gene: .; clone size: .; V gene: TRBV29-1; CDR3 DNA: TGCAGCGTTGGTGCCCGGACTGGACTTCAGTACTTC; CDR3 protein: CSVGARTGLQYF
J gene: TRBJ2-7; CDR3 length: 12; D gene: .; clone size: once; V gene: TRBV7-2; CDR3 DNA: TGTGCCAGCAGCCAGGGAGGTTACGAGCAGTACTTC; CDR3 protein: CASSQGGYEQYF
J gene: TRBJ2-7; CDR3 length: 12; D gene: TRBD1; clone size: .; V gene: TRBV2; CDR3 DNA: TGTGCCAGCCACGGACAGGCCAACGAGCAGTACTTC; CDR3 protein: CASHGQANEQYF
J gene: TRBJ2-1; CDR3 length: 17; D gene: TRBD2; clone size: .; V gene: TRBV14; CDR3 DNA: TGTGCCAGCAGTCCTTGGGGGATAGCGGGAGGAATCGATGAGCAGTTCTTC; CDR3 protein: CASSPWGIAGGIDEQFF
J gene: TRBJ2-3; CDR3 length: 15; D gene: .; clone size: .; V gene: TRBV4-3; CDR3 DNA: TGCGCCAGCAGCCAAGGCGCGGAGGGCACAGATACGCAGTATTTT; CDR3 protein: CASSQGAEGTDTQYF
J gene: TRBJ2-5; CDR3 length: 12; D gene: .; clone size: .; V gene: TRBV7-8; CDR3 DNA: TGTGCCAGCAGGGTCAGGGCGGAGACCCAGTACTTC; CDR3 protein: CASRVRAETQYF
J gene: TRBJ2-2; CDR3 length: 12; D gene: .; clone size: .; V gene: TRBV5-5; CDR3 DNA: TGTGCCAGCAGTTTCCAAACCGGGGAGCTGTTTTTT; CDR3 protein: CASSFQTGELFF
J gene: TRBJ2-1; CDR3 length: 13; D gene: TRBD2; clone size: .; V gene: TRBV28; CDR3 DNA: TGTGCCAGCAGTACTAGCGGCTACAATGAGCAGTTCTTC; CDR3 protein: CASSTSGYNEQFF
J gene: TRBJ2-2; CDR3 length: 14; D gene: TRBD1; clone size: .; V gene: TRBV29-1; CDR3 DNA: TGCAGCGCCGTCCGGGACAGGAACACCGGGGAGCTGTTTTTT; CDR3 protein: CSAVRDRNTGELFF
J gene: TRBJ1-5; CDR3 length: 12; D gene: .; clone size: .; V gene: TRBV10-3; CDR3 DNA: TGCGCCGGGGGGTCTAGCAATCAGCCCCAGCATTTT; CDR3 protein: CAGGSSNQPQHF
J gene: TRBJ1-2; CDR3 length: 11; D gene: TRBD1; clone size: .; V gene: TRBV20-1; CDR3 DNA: TGCAGTTCCGGGACAGGGAGCGGCTACACCTTC; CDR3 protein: CSSGTGSGYTF
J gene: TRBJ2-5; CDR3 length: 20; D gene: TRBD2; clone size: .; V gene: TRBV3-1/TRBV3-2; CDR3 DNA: TGTGCCAGCAGCCAAGACCCGGTAGGGGCTAGCGGGAGAAGGGTAGGGACCCAGTACTTC; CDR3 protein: CASSQDPVGASGRRVGTQYF
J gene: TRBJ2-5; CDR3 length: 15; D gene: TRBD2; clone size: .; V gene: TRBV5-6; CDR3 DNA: TGTGCCAGCAGCTTGGGACTAGCGAGGCAAGAGACCCAGTACTTC; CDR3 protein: CASSLGLARQETQYF
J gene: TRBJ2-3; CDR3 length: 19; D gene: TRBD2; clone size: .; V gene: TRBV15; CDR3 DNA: TGTGCCACCAGCAGAGATCGGACTAGCGGGAGAATCTGGGCAGATACGCAGTATTTT; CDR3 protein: CATSRDRTSGRIWADTQYF
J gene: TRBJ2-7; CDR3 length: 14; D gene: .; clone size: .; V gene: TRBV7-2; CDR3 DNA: TGTGCCAGCAGCTTAGCGGGGCCGACCTACGAGCAGTACTTC; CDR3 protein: CASSLAGPTYEQYF
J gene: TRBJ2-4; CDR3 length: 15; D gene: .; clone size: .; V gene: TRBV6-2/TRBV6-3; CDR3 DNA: TGTGCCAGCAGTGTTCCAAGGAGTGCCAAAAACATTCAGTACTTC; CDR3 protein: CASSVPRSAKNIQYF
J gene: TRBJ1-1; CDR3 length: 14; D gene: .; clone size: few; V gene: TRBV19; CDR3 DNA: TGTGCCAGTAGGACACCCAGGATTAGCACTGAAGCTTTCTTT; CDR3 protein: CASRTPRISTEAFF
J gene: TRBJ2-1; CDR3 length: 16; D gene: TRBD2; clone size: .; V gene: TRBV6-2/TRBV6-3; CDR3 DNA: TGTGCCAGCAGTTTGCTGGCGGGAGGACCTCGAAATGAGCAGTTCTTC; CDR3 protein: CASSLLAGGPRNEQFF
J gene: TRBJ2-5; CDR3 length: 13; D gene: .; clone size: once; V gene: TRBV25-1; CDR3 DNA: TGTGCCAGCAGTTTTGGCGGGGAAGAGACCCAGTACTTC; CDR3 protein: CASSFGGEETQYF
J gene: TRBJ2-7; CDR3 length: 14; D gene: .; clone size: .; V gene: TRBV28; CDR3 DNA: TGTGCCAGCAGTTTACACAAGGGAGCCTACGAGCAGTACTTC; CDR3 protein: CASSLHKGAYEQYF
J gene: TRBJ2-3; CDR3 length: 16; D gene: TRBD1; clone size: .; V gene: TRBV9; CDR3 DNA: TGTGCCAGCAGCGCGACAGGGGGCCAACCCACAGATACGCAGTATTTT; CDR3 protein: CASSATGGQPTDTQYF
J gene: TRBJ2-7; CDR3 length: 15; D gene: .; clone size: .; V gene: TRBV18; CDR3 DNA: TGTGCCAGCTCACCAGGGGCCATGCAACAGTCAGAGCAGTACTTC; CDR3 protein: CASSPGAMQQSEQYF
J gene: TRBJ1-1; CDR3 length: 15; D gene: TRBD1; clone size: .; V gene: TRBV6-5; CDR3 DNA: TGTGCCAGCAGTCCTCGGGACAGGGGCAACACTGAAGCTTTCTTT; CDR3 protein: CASSPRDRGNTEAFF
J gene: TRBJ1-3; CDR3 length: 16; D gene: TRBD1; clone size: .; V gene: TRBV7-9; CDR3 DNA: TGTGCCAGCAGCGTTGGACAGGGGATTCGTCGAAACACCATATATTTT; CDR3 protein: CASSVGQGIRRNTIYF
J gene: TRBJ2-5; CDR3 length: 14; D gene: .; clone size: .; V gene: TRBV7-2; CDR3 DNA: TGTGCCAGCAGCTGGCAGACTGGCCAAGAGACCCAGTACTTC; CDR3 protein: CASSWQTGQETQYF
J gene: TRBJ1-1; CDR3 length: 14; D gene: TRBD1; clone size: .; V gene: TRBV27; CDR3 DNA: TGTGCCAGCAGCCGGGACAGGGGGTTCACTGAAGCTTTCTTT; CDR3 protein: CASSRDRGFTEAFF
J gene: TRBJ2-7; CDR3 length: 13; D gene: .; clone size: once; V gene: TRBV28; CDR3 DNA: TGTGCCAGCAGTTTAGCTAGCCAGAACGAGCAGTACTTC; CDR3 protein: CASSLASQNEQYF
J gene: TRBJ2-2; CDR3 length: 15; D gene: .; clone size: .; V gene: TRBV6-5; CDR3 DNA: TGTGCCAGCAGTTCTCACTGGACTGCCGGCGGGGAGCTGTTTTTT; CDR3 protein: CASSSHWTAGGELFF
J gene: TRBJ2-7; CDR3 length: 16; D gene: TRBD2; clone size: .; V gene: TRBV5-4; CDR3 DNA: TGTGCCAGCAGCAGACATATAGCGGGAGAAATCTACGAGCAGTACTTC; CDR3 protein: CASSRHIAGEIYEQYF
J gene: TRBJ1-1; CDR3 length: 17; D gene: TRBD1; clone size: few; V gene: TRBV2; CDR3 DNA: TGTGCCAGCAGTGAACCGGCAGGGGGGTTCATGAACACTGAAGCTTTCTTT; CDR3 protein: CASSEPAGGFMNTEAFF
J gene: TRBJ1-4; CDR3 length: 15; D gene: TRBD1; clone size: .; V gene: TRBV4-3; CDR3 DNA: TGCGCCAGCAGCCAAGACAGGGGGTCTAATGAAAAACTGTTTTTT; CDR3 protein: CASSQDRGSNEKLFF
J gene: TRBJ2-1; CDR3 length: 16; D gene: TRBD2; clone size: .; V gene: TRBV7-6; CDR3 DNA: TGTGCCAGCAGCTTAGCCACTAGCGGGACGTACAATGAGCAGTTCTTC; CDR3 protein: CASSLATSGTYNEQFF
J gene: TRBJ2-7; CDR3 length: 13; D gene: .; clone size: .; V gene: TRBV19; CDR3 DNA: TGTGCCAGTAGTATAGCCAGGGGTTACGAGCAGTACTTC; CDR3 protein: CASSIARGYEQYF
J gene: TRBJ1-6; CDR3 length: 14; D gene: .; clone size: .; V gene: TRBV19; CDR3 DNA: TGTGCCAGTAGTATGGTCAGGGGTAATTCACCCCTCCACTTT; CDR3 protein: CASSMVRGNSPLHF
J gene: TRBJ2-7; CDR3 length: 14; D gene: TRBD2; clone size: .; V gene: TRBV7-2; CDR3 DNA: TGTGCCAGCAGCTTGGGGGGGGAAATCTACGAGCAGTACTTC; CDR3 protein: CASSLGGEIYEQYF
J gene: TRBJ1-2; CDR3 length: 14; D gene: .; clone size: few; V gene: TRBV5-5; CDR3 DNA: TGTGCCAGCAGCTTGGGGCCCCACAGGGACGGCTACACCTTC; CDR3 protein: CASSLGPHRDGYTF
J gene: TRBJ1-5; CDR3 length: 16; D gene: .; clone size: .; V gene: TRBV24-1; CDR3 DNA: TGTGCCACCGGGGACGGAGGGAGATGGAGCAATCAGCCCCAGCATTTT; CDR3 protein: CATGDGGRWSNQPQHF
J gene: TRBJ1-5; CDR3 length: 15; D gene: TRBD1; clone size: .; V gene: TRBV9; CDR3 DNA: TGTGCCAGCAGCGGGACAGGGTTGAGCAATCAGCCCCAGCATTTT; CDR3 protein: CASSGTGLSNQPQHF
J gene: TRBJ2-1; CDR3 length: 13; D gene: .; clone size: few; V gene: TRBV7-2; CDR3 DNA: TGTGCCAGCAGCTTTCCTGACAAGAATGAGCAGTTCTTC; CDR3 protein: CASSFPDKNEQFF
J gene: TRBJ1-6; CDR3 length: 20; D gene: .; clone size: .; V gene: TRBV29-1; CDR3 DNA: TGCAGCGTTCTGACCCCGGGGGGTCCTCCGCCGAACTCCTATAATTCACCCCTCCACTTT; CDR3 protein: CSVLTPGGPPPNSYNSPLHF
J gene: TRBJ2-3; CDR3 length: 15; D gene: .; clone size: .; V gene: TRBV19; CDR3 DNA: TGTGCCAGTACCTCACGGACCGGGACTGCCCATACGCAGTATTTT; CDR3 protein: CASTSRTGTAHTQYF
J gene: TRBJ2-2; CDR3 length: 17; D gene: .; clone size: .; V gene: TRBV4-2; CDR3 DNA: TGTGCCAGCAGCCAAGATTTTGGGACTTTGAACACCGGGGAGCTGTTTTTT; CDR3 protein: CASSQDFGTLNTGELFF
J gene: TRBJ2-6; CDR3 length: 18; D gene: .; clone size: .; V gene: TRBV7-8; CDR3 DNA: TGTGCCAGCAGCTCGGGGGGCAGGGACCTCTCTGGGGCCAACGTCCTGACTTTC; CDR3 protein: CASSSGGRDLSGANVLTF
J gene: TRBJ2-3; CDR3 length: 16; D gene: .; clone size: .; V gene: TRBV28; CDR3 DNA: TGTGCCAGCAGTGGACTACCGGGGAGAAACACAGATACGCAGTATTTT; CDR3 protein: CASSGLPGRNTDTQYF
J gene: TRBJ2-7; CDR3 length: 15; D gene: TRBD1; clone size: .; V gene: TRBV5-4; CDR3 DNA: TGTGCCAGCAGCCGAGGCGGGGACAGGGGGCACGAGCAGTACTTC; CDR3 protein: CASSRGGDRGHEQYF